The rows below give T cell receptor beta chains drawn from one sample of a study of blood T cell repertoires in COVID-19. Method: immunoSEQ multiplex PCR; TCRdb's copy keeps in-frame clones and lacks some. The sample includes 130,000 to 150,000 clones, 88% seen only once; the top ten take 2.3%. Material: peripheral blood. The receptor source for this set is a human donor in a cohort sampled during active COVID-19. Both conserved end residues are part of each CDR3. Fields, in order: J gene, V gene, D gene, clone size, CDR3 DNA, CDR3 protein. D genes are given only for firm matches. Some rows have no size entry. The others give once, few or many, or a class for an expanded clone.

j_gene: TRBJ2-5
v_gene: TRBV7-9
d_gene: TRBD1
abundance: .
CDR3nt: TGTGCCAGCAGCGAGAGACAGGGGATATGGGAGACCCAGTACTTC
CDR3aa: CASSERQGIWETQYF

j_gene: TRBJ2-3
v_gene: TRBV9
d_gene: TRBD1
abundance: .
CDR3nt: TGTGCCAGCAGCGCCACGACAGGGGCGACAGATACGCAGTATTTT
CDR3aa: CASSATTGATDTQYF

j_gene: TRBJ2-7
v_gene: TRBV6-1
d_gene: TRBD2
abundance: .
CDR3nt: TGTGCCAGCAGTGACCCGGGACTAGCGATCGACGAGCAGTACTTC
CDR3aa: CASSDPGLAIDEQYF

j_gene: TRBJ2-7
v_gene: TRBV27
d_gene: TRBD2
abundance: .
CDR3nt: TGTGCCAGCAGTTCACACCCGACTAGCGCCAGCTACGAGCAGTACTTC
CDR3aa: CASSSHPTSASYEQYF

j_gene: TRBJ2-3
v_gene: TRBV4-3
d_gene: TRBD2
abundance: .
CDR3nt: TGCGCCAGCAGCCAAGTCCTAGCGGGAAGCACAGATACGCAGTATTTT
CDR3aa: CASSQVLAGSTDTQYF

j_gene: TRBJ2-7
v_gene: TRBV21-1
d_gene: .
abundance: .
CDR3nt: TGTGCCAGCAGCAGGGACAGGGCTTACGAGCAGTACTTC
CDR3aa: CASSRDRAYEQYF

j_gene: TRBJ2-1
v_gene: TRBV7-9
d_gene: TRBD1
abundance: .
CDR3nt: TGTGCCAGCAGCTTAGTTGGGACAGCGCAGTTCTTC
CDR3aa: CASSLVGTAQFF

j_gene: TRBJ2-6
v_gene: TRBV5-4
d_gene: .
abundance: .
CDR3nt: TGTGCCAGCAGTTTGCAAACGAGCAACGTCCTGACTTTC
CDR3aa: CASSLQTSNVLTF

j_gene: TRBJ1-1
v_gene: TRBV12-2
d_gene: .
abundance: .
CDR3nt: TGTGCAAGTCGGTACAGGGGGCTGGCTGAAGCTTTCTTT
CDR3aa: CASRYRGLAEAFF

j_gene: TRBJ2-5
v_gene: TRBV28
d_gene: TRBD1
abundance: .
CDR3nt: TGTGCCAGCAGTTTAACACAGGGGGCGGGGGAGACCCAGTACTTC
CDR3aa: CASSLTQGAGETQYF

j_gene: TRBJ2-1
v_gene: TRBV5-1
d_gene: TRBD2
abundance: .
CDR3nt: TGCGCCAGCAGCTTGACGATTACTAGCGGGGGGATCAATGAGCAGTTCTTC
CDR3aa: CASSLTITSGGINEQFF

j_gene: TRBJ1-2
v_gene: TRBV10-3
d_gene: .
abundance: .
CDR3nt: TGTGCCATCCAAAGGGGAGGGGTTGGCTACACCTTC
CDR3aa: CAIQRGGVGYTF

j_gene: TRBJ1-2
v_gene: TRBV7-6
d_gene: TRBD1
abundance: .
CDR3nt: TGTGCCAGCAGCTTGGGACAGGGGTCCTATGGCTACACCTTC
CDR3aa: CASSLGQGSYGYTF

j_gene: TRBJ2-5
v_gene: TRBV25-1
d_gene: .
abundance: once
CDR3nt: TGTGCCAGCAGTGTGCAACAGGGTGGACAGTACTTC
CDR3aa: CASSVQQGGQYF

j_gene: TRBJ2-3
v_gene: TRBV15
d_gene: TRBD2
abundance: .
CDR3nt: TGTGCCACCAGCAGAGATCCCTCCCTAGCGGGCAGCACAGATACGCAGTATTTT
CDR3aa: CATSRDPSLAGSTDTQYF

j_gene: TRBJ1-4
v_gene: TRBV18
d_gene: TRBD1
abundance: .
CDR3nt: TGTGCCAGCTCCTTCGGGACAGGGAATGAAAAACTGTTTTTT
CDR3aa: CASSFGTGNEKLFF

j_gene: TRBJ2-6
v_gene: TRBV12-3/TRBV12-4
d_gene: .
abundance: .
CDR3nt: TGTGCCAGCCGCCGGTCTGGGGCCAACGTCCTGACTTTC
CDR3aa: CASRRSGANVLTF

j_gene: TRBJ2-2
v_gene: TRBV19
d_gene: .
abundance: .
CDR3nt: TGTGCCAGTAATTCTAAAGGGGGCACCGGGGAGCTGTTTTTT
CDR3aa: CASNSKGGTGELFF

j_gene: TRBJ2-5
v_gene: TRBV7-2
d_gene: TRBD1
abundance: .
CDR3nt: TGTGCCAGCAGTGGACAGGGAGGCGAGACCCAGTACTTC
CDR3aa: CASSGQGGETQYF

j_gene: TRBJ2-2
v_gene: TRBV14
d_gene: .
abundance: .
CDR3nt: TGTGCCAGCAGCCCTCTTTTCCCCGGGGAGCTGTTTTTT
CDR3aa: CASSPLFPGELFF

j_gene: TRBJ1-2
v_gene: TRBV30
d_gene: TRBD1
abundance: once
CDR3nt: TGTGCCTGGAGCCCAGGGGGAGGAAGTGGCTACACCTTC
CDR3aa: CAWSPGGGSGYTF

j_gene: TRBJ1-2
v_gene: TRBV5-6
d_gene: TRBD1
abundance: once
CDR3nt: TGTGCCAGCAGCTTGGCGGACAGGGACTATGGCTACACCTTC
CDR3aa: CASSLADRDYGYTF

j_gene: TRBJ1-3
v_gene: TRBV19
d_gene: .
abundance: .
CDR3nt: TGTGCCAGTAGTTCCGGGGGCTCTGGAAACACCATATATTTT
CDR3aa: CASSSGGSGNTIYF

j_gene: TRBJ1-1
v_gene: TRBV6-5
d_gene: TRBD1
abundance: .
CDR3nt: TGTGCCAGCAGTTACTCTGGACAGGCCGACACTGAAGCTTTCTTT
CDR3aa: CASSYSGQADTEAFF

j_gene: TRBJ1-1
v_gene: TRBV24-1
d_gene: .
abundance: .
CDR3nt: TGTGCCACATCGAGGGACACTGAAGCTTTCTTT
CDR3aa: CATSRDTEAFF

j_gene: TRBJ2-5
v_gene: TRBV10-1
d_gene: .
abundance: once
CDR3nt: TGCGCCAGCAGTGAGTCGATCGGGTCTAGAGCAGAGACCCAGTACTTC
CDR3aa: CASSESIGSRAETQYF